Detailed here is one T cell receptor (beta chain). The data were taken from a study of regulatory and conventional T cells in RAG deficiency. V gave up 0 bases and J gave up 0 bases; unmatched junction bases: 5. This CDR3 spans 18 amino acids. In germline, CDR1 is LGHNA, CDR2 YNFKEQ. Assay used: immunoSEQ multiplex PCR; TCRdb lists only in-frame clones, some missing. Here the sample spans fewer than 30,000 clones, roughly 95% being singletons. Genomic DNA came from blood conventional CD4+ T cells gated CD25-low CD127-high. These records were also assigned to another study, of regulatory T cells. That paper notes: The PCR used 52 TRBV and 13 TRBJ primers.

Sequencing was performed on CD25- CD4+ T cells sorted from blood. The TCR was taken from a human donor in good health. This chain connects TRBV4-2 to TRBJ2-7, with 13 bases matching TRBD2. CDR3 coding DNA: TGTGCCAGCAGCCAAGATCCCCGGACTAGCGGGAGCTCCTACGAGCAGTACTTC. This gives the protein CASSQDPRTSGSSYEQYF.